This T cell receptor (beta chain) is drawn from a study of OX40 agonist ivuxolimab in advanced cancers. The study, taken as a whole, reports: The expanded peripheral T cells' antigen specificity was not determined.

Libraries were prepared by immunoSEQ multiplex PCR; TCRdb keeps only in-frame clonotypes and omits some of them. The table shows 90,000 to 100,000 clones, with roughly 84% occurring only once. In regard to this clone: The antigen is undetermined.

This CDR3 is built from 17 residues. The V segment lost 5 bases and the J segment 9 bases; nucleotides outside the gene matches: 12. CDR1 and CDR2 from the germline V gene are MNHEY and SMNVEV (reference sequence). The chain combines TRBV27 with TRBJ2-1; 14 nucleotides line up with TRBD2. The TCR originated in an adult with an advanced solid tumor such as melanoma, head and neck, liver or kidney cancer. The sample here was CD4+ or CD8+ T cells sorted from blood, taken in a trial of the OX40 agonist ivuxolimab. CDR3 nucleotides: TGTGCCAGCAGTCTCACCGCTGGACTAGCGGGAGGCGGTGAGCAGTTCTTC. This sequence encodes CASSLTAGLAGGGEQFF.